The 24 T cell receptor beta chains listed next were all sequenced from one sample in a study of blood T cell repertoires in COVID-19. The data were produced by immunoSEQ multiplex PCR, yet TCRdb's version contains in-frame clones alone and is incomplete. The data hold under 350,000 clones, with over 65% observed a single time. Sequenced: peripheral blood. The receptors stem from a man in his sixties who had recovered from COVID-19.

This chain joins TRBV18 and TRBJ2-2; D remains ambiguous. V was clipped by 1 base and J by 4 bases, with 10 bases between them. Germline loops: CDR1 KGHSH, CDR2 LQKENI. The CDR3 is 15 amino acids. The CDR3 sequence is CASSPRTTTTGELFF. The CDR3 DNA is TGTGCCAGCTCACCACGAACTACGACCACCGGGGAGCTGTTTTTT.

This chain connects TRBV2 to TRBJ2-1; D gene uncertain. V lost 6 bases, J lost 5 bases, and 8 bases lay in between. The CDR3 runs 12 residues. From germline, CDR1 is SNHLY and CDR2 FYNNEI. The CDR3 nucleotides are TGTGCCAGCAGGCGACTTGACAATGAGCAGTTCTTC. Translating it yields CASRRLDNEQFF.

The chain couples TRBV5-4 to TRBJ2-3; tentative D call: TRBD2 (6 bases). The CDR3 runs 18 residues. V lost 6 bases, J lost 1 base, and 24 bases lay in between. The germline V gene encodes CDR1 SGHNT and CDR2 YYREEE (reference sequence). The DNA of the CDR3 is TGTGCCAGCACCAAGGGGAGTGCGGTGGCTAGCGGCACAGATACGCAGTATTTT. The encoded protein is CASTKGSAVASGTDTQYF.

This chain connects TRBV5-1 to TRBJ2-6; D remains unclear. V was shortened by 0 bases and J by 2 bases, with 3 bases between the two germline ends. This CDR3 is built from 14 residues. The germline gives CDR1 SGHRS, CDR2 YFSETQ. The CDR3 DNA reads as TGCGCCAGCAGCTTGGCAGCTGGGGCCAACGTCCTGACTTTC. Protein sequence: CASSLAAGANVLTF. Combining the CDR3 with reference TRBV5-1 and TRBJ2-6 gives the whole variable domain KAGVTQTPRYLIKTRGQQVTLSCSPISGHRSVSWYQQTPGQGLQFLFEYFSETQRNKGNFPGRFSGRQFSNSRSEMNVSTLELGDSALYLCASSLAAGANVLTFGAGSRLTVL.

The genes are TRBV30 and TRBJ2-7; 9 bases are a match to TRBD1. The CDR3 runs to 12 residues. V was pared by 8 bases and J by 5 bases, with 7 bases of the junction left unmatched. Germline V CDR1 and CDR2: GTSNPN, SVGIG (reference sequence). In DNA, the CDR3 is TGTGCCAGATCGGGACAGGGCAACGAGCAGTACTTC. It translates to CARSGQGNEQYF. The full variable domain, in which reference TRBV30 and TRBJ2-7 provide the parts outside the CDR3, is SQTIHQWPATLVQPVGSPLSLECTVEGTSNPNLYWYRQAAGRGLQLLFYSVGIGQISSEVPQNLSASRPQDRQFILSSKKLLLSDSGFYLCARSGQGNEQYFGPGTRLTVT.

The V gene is TRBV10-1, the J gene TRBJ1-5; 7 bases map to TRBD1. This CDR3 region has 13 residues. The germline CDR1 and CDR2 sequences are WNHNN and SYGVQD (reference sequence). Trimming removed 7 bases from V and 6 bases from J; junction bases left unmatched: 6. CDR3: CASTDRVGQPQHF. The DNA of the CDR3 is TGCGCCAGCACAGACAGGGTTGGTCAGCCCCAGCATTTT.

This clone appeared a single time. The genes are TRBV18 and TRBJ1-5; D gene uncertain. V was trimmed by 6 bases and J by 4 bases, leaving 19 bases between them. CDR1 KGHSH and CDR2 LQKENI come from the germline V gene. This CDR3 has 16 residues. The DNA of the CDR3 is TGTGCCAGCTCGAGATCGGATGGGCTTAGGAATCAGCCCCAGCATTTT. Its translation is CASSRSDGLRNQPQHF.

The J gene is TRBJ2-5, the V gene TRBV11-2; the D is unclear. Germline V gene data show CDR1 as SGHAT and CDR2 as FQNNGV. The CDR3 runs to 12 residues. Trimming cost V 3 bases and J 9 bases, with 11 bases left between them. This CDR3 is CASSLSVGAQYF. As DNA, the CDR3 is TGTGCCAGCAGCTTGTCTGTCGGAGCCCAGTACTTC.

The chain is built from TRBV24-1 and TRBJ2-5, with TRBD2 as a possible D gene (6 bases). CDR3 length equals 14 residues. Germline CDR1 KGHDR, CDR2 SFDVKD. V was cut by 3 bases and J by 6 bases, with 13 bases left in between. This CDR3 is CATSDGGLLKTQYF. CDR3 DNA sequence: TGTGCCACCAGTGATGGGGGACTTCTCAAGACCCAGTACTTC.

The V and J genes are TRBV5-1 and TRBJ2-3, with D possibly TRBD1 on 5 matching bases. There are 14 residues in the CDR3. The V end lost 2 bases, the J end lost 2 bases, and 9 bases lay between the germline ends. Germline-derived CDR1 and CDR2 are SGHRS and YFSETQ. The CDR3 here is CASSLAGNTDTQYF. In DNA form, the CDR3 reads TGCGCCAGCAGCTTAGCAGGGAACACAGATACGCAGTATTTT.

The chain links TRBV6-5 to TRBJ2-3; D may be TRBD2 (5 bases). The CDR3 runs 14 residues. Looked up from germline, CDR1 is MNHEY and CDR2 is SVGAGI. The V end lost 6 bases, the J end lost 2 bases, and 12 bases lay between the germline ends. The DNA for the CDR3 is TGTGCCAGCAGATATGGACTCTACACAGATACGCAGTATTTT. As protein: CASRYGLYTDTQYF.

The chain carries TRBV3-1 (or the pseudogene TRBV3-2) and TRBJ1-1; 8 positions agree with TRBD1. CDR3 size: 15 residues. From germline, CDR1 is LGHDT and CDR2 YNNKEL (reference sequence). V was pared by 4 bases and J by 1 base, with 5 bases of the junction left unmatched. The DNA for the CDR3 is TGTGCCAGCAGCCGGACGGGACAGGCGAACACTGAAGCTTTCTTT. Its translation: CASSRTGQANTEAFF.

The chain combines TRBV18 with TRBJ1-2, with 8 bases identical to TRBD1. Trimming at V came to 2 bases and at J to 14 bases, leaving 7 bases not matched to a gene. This CDR3 is 12 amino acids long. Germline-derived CDR1 and CDR2 are KGHSH and LQKENI. CDR3 region: CASSPAGQGGTF. The CDR3 coding sequence is TGTGCCAGCTCACCAGCAGGACAGGGCGGAACCTTC.

The rearrangement links TRBV21-1 to TRBJ1-4; the table assigns TRBD1, which was not confirmed against the DNA. TRBV21-1 is marked as a pseudogene. CDR3 length: 17 amino acids. CDR3 coding DNA: TGTGCCAGCAGGGGACAGGGGGCGTTTAAGTTTGTGGAAAAACTGTTTTTT. Amino acid sequence: CASRGQGAFKFVEKLFF.

The chain employs TRBV29-1 and TRBJ2-3, with 9 bases aligning to TRBD2. The CDR3 consists of 12 residues. CDR1 and CDR2 from the germline V gene are SQVTM and ANQGSEA. J lost 4 bases, V lost 6 bases, and 2 bases had no gene match. The CDR3 DNA is TGCAGCGTCGGACTAGCGTCAGATACGCAGTATTTT. Translated: CSVGLASDTQYF.

This clone was counted a few times. The chain has TRBV5-1 and TRBJ1-6, with 7 bases identical to TRBD1. Trimming cost V 5 bases and J 6 bases; bases outside gene matches: 2. This CDR3 is built from 13 residues. CDR1 is SGHRS and CDR2 is YFSETQ in the germline V gene. The DNA of the CDR3 is TGCGCCAGCAGTGCAGGGGGTAATTCACCCCTCCACTTT. Amino acid sequence: CASSAGGNSPLHF.

The rearrangement uses TRBV27 and TRBJ2-3, with a tentative D call TRBD1 (6 bases). Germline V gene data show CDR1 as MNHEY and CDR2 as SMNVEV (reference sequence). The CDR3 is 15 amino acids. Trimming took 5 bases from V and 3 from J, leaving 15 bases between them. CDR3 region: CASSTTGWWTDTQYF. As DNA, the CDR3 is TGTGCCAGCAGTACAACAGGGTGGTGGACAGATACGCAGTATTTT.

V is TRBV5-1 and J is TRBJ2-7, with 8 bases matching TRBD2. This CDR3 comprises 15 residues. V dropped 0 bases and J dropped 4; count of bases not matched to a gene: 6. Looked up from germline, CDR1 is SGHRS and CDR2 is YFSETQ. The CDR3 reads CASSLASGSGYEQYF. The CDR3 nucleotides read TGCGCCAGCAGCTTGGCCAGCGGGAGCGGGTACGAGCAGTACTTC.

The chain carries TRBV5-1 and TRBJ2-2; 7 bases match TRBD1. Germline CDR1 and CDR2: SGHRS and YFSETQ. Trimming removed 2 bases from V and 5 bases from J; junction bases left unmatched: 15. This CDR3 is 18 amino acids long. The CDR3 coding sequence is TGCGCCAGCAGCTTAAAAGATCCGACAGGGTGGCCTACCGGGGAGCTGTTTTTT. Protein: CASSLKDPTGWPTGELFF. The full variable domain, completed using reference TRBV5-1 and TRBJ2-2, is KAGVTQTPRYLIKTRGQQVTLSCSPISGHRSVSWYQQTPGQGLQFLFEYFSETQRNKGNFPGRFSGRQFSNSRSEMNVSTLELGDSALYLCASSLKDPTGWPTGELFFGEGSRLTVL.

CDR3 nucleotide sequence: TGTGCCAGCACCATCCGGGACAGCAATAGCAATCAGCCCCAGCATTTT. Protein product: CASTIRDSNSNQPQHF. This rearrangement joins TRBV19 to TRBJ1-5, with 7 bases matching TRBD1. The CDR3 spans 16 residues. The V and J ends lost 9 bases and 0 bases, in that order; junction bases with no gene match: 11. Germline CDR1 and CDR2: LNHDA and SQIVND (reference sequence).

The chain uses TRBV3-1 (or the pseudogene TRBV3-2) and TRBJ2-1, with 9 bases aligning to TRBD1. The CDR3 has 15 amino acids. Germline V gives CDR1 LGHDT, CDR2 YNNKEL (reference sequence). V was pared by 4 bases and J by 6 bases, with 7 bases of the junction left unmatched. CDR3 residues: CASSRGQGISNEQFF. The CDR3 DNA sequence: TGTGCCAGCAGCCGGGGACAGGGTATATCCAATGAGCAGTTCTTC.

The J gene is TRBJ1-4, the V gene TRBV7-2; no clear D gene. The CDR3 runs 13 residues. Germline-derived CDR1 and CDR2 are SGHTA and FQGNSA. Trimming cost V 2 bases and J 7 bases, with 8 bases left between them. The CDR3 DNA is TGTGCCAGCAGCTTAAGGCGCGGTGAAAAACTGTTTTTT. Translation gives CASSLRRGEKLFF.

J is TRBJ2-2 and V is TRBV7-7; 7 positions match TRBD2. Per germline, CDR1 SSHAT and CDR2 FNYEAQ (reference sequence). V was pared by 5 bases and J by 4 bases, with 10 bases of the junction left unmatched. The CDR3 loop spans 16 amino acids. CDR3 region: CASSPTGGSFTGELFF. CDR3 nucleotides: TGTGCCAGCAGCCCCACCGGCGGGAGTTTCACCGGGGAGCTGTTTTTT.

The chain couples TRBV9 to TRBJ1-1; possible D gene TRBD1, 6 bases. The germline V and J ends were trimmed by 0 bases and 4 bases, with 13 bases remaining between them. This CDR3 is built from 15 residues. Per the germline V gene, CDR1 is SGDLS and CDR2 is YYNGEE. The CDR3 protein is CASSVEVTGSTEAFF. The CDR3 DNA sequence: TGTGCCAGCAGCGTAGAGGTCACAGGGAGCACTGAAGCTTTCTTT.